This TCR beta chain appears in the sequencing data of a study of pediatric ulcerative colitis. Findings of the study overall: Repertoires came from total lymphocyte DNA, not specific subsets.

Samples were sequenced at Survey level, maximum 500,000 reads. Repertoires were generated with immunoSEQ multiplex PCR, while TCRdb's copy carries only in-frame clones and drops some. The data contain tens of thousands of clones, around four fifths of them singletons. During colonoscopy, one to two rectal pinch biopsies were collected. Note on this clone: As yet, its antigen is unknown.

Trimming left V 8 bases short and J 4 bases short, with 11 bases between. The CDR3 loop spans 12 amino acids. Looked up from germline, CDR1 is MNHNY and CDR2 is SVGAGI (reference sequence). The gene calls are TRBV6-6 and TRBJ1-2; unclear D gene. The sequence was collected from a boy aged 10-17 years with moderate ulcerative colitis. The material sequenced was gut tissue. The CDR3 nucleotides are TGTGCCAGCTCCCCTCCGGGCTATGGCTACACCTTC. Translating it yields CASSPPGYGYTF.